The next 25 T cell receptor beta chains were all read from a single sample in a study of blood T cell repertoires in COVID-19. Produced via immunoSEQ multiplex PCR; TCRdb's table is partial and in-frame only. The sample has 28,000 or so clones, around nine tenths seen once; the top ten hold roughly a quarter. What was sequenced was peripheral blood. Source of these receptors: a human donor in a cohort sampled during active COVID-19.

This clone was observed once. Other DNA sequences within the sample encode an identical CDR3. The rearrangement links TRBV4-2 to TRBJ2-3; weak D call: TRBD2 (5 bases). CDR3 size: 16 residues. Germline V gene data show CDR1 as LGHNA and CDR2 as YNFKEQ. V gave up 0 bases and J gave up 3 bases, with 13 bases separating them. The CDR3 spells CASSQEAAPRTDTQYF. The CDR3 nucleotides read TGTGCCAGCAGCCAAGAAGCGGCACCACGAACAGATACGCAGTATTTT.

The chain links TRBV19 to TRBJ1-5, with D tentatively TRBD1 (5 bases). This CDR3 is built from 15 residues. Trimming pared 1 base from V and 5 bases from J, leaving 12 bases between. Per the germline V gene, CDR1 is LNHDA and CDR2 is SQIVND (reference sequence). This CDR3 is CASSIGGTAHQPQHF. The CDR3 nucleotides read TGTGCCAGTAGTATAGGCGGGACGGCTCATCAGCCCCAGCATTTT.

The V gene is TRBV4-2, the J gene TRBJ1-5; a possible D gene is TRBD1 (5 bases). CDR3 length: 16 residues. Looked up from germline, CDR1 is LGHNA and CDR2 is YNFKEQ. Trimming took off 0 bases at V and 7 bases at J, with 16 bases between the two ends. CDR3 region: CASSQDRAGYGQPQHF. The CDR3 region has the DNA TGTGCCAGCAGCCAAGATAGGGCAGGGTATGGGCAGCCCCAGCATTTT.

The rearrangement links TRBV18 to TRBJ2-3; 12 bases match TRBD2. Unmatched junction bases numbered 17, after V lost 6 bases and J lost 7 bases. In germline, CDR1 is KGHSH, CDR2 LQKENI. This CDR3 region has 18 residues. DNA for the CDR3: TGTGCCAGCTCCTCGCCGGCCCTAGCGGGGGGGCAGGTCAATACGCAGTATTTT. Protein product: CASSSPALAGGQVNTQYF.

The genes are TRBV27 and TRBJ1-1; no reliable D call. Between the trimmed V and J ends, which lost 0 bases and 1 base, there was a span of 12 bases. This CDR3 has 16 amino acids. The germline V gene has CDR1 MNHEY and CDR2 SMNVEV (reference sequence). The chain's CDR3 is CASSLSTGKRNTEAFF. DNA of the CDR3: TGTGCCAGCAGTTTATCTACGGGAAAGCGGAACACTGAAGCTTTCTTT.

The rearrangement uses TRBV5-1 and TRBJ2-3; TRBD2 agrees at 12 bases. Losses at the gene ends were 4 bases for V and 1 base for J; bases not matched to a gene: 10. This CDR3 comprises 18 residues. The V gene's germline CDR1 is SGHRS and CDR2 YFSETQ. The CDR3 sequence is CASSPGLAGWSGTDTQYF. The CDR3 nucleotides read TGCGCCAGCAGCCCAGGACTAGCGGGGTGGTCTGGCACAGATACGCAGTATTTT.

The CDR3 nucleotides read TGTGCCAGCAGCTTAATCAACGGGGTCGGGACAGATACGCAGTATTTT. This codes for CASSLINGVGTDTQYF. The chain joins TRBV7-6 to TRBJ2-3; weak D call: TRBD2 (5 bases). The CDR3 runs to 16 residues. Germline V lookup: CDR1 SGHVS, CDR2 FNYEAQ. V dropped 2 bases and J dropped 3 bases, with 15 bases sitting between them.

The count of this clone is one. This CDR3 is CASSEFGQSPYNEQFF. In DNA, the CDR3 is TGTGCCAGCAGTGAATTTGGACAGAGCCCTTACAATGAGCAGTTCTTC. The chain uses TRBV6-1 and TRBJ2-1; weak D call: TRBD1 (6 bases). V lost 2 bases and J lost 4, with 15 bases in between. Germline CDR1 reads MNHNS; CDR2 reads SASEGT. This CDR3 is 16 amino acids long.

V gene TRBV18 combines with J gene TRBJ1-4, with 8 nucleotides matching TRBD1. The CDR3 consists of 14 residues. V lost 5 bases to trimming and J lost 7 bases; unmatched junction nucleotides: 6. Germline lookup yields CDR1 KGHSH and CDR2 LQKENI. Here the CDR3 reads CASSTTGVGEKLFF. The CDR3, as DNA: TGTGCCAGCTCAACGACAGGGGTGGGTGAAAAACTGTTTTTT.

The rearrangement uses TRBV30 and TRBJ1-1; possibly TRBD1 for D (5 bases). CDR1 is GTSNPN, CDR2 SVGIG, per germline (reference sequence). This CDR3 comprises 13 residues. Trimming took 8 bases from V and 4 from J, leaving 17 bases between them. CDR3 in amino acids: CARPVDRITEAFF. CDR3 nucleotides: TGTGCCAGACCTGTCGACAGAATCACTGAAGCTTTCTTT.

The chain uses TRBV5-1 and TRBJ2-7; 10 bases line up with TRBD1. V lost 2 bases, J lost 3 bases, and 2 bases stayed unmatched. Germline-derived CDR1 and CDR2 are SGHRS and YFSETQ. This CDR3 spans 14 amino acids. CDR3 coding DNA: TGCGCCAGCAGCTTTGGGGACAGGGGCTACGAGCAGTACTTC. Amino acids: CASSFGDRGYEQYF.

The chain combines TRBV7-3 with TRBJ1-6; possibly TRBD1 for D (6 bases). The CDR3 contains 15 residues. Germline V CDR1 and CDR2: SGHTA, FQGTGA. V was shortened by 11 bases and J by 4 bases, with 18 bases between the two germline ends. The CDR3 DNA reads as TGTGCCCCCGGCAGGGGCAGGTCGTATAATTCACCCCTCCACTTT. Its protein is CAPGRGRSYNSPLHF.

The chain couples TRBV5-1 to TRBJ2-7; 7 bases line up with TRBD1. There are 13 residues in the CDR3. Looked up from germline, CDR1 is SGHRS and CDR2 is YFSETQ. V shed 4 bases, J shed 6 bases, and the junction held 7 bases outside the gene matches. The CDR3 bases are TGCGCCAGCAGCGATACAGGGGTGGGCGAGCAGTACTTC. It specifies CASSDTGVGEQYF.

The rearrangement uses TRBV6-1 and TRBJ1-2; 8 positions match TRBD1. V lost 1 base to trimming and J lost 8 bases; unmatched junction nucleotides: 3. Germline loops: CDR1 MNHNS, CDR2 SASEGT. The CDR3 loop spans 13 amino acids. CDR3 sequence (DNA): TGTGCCAGCAGTGAAGGACAGGGGATAGGCTACACCTTC. Protein: CASSEGQGIGYTF.

Comments on this clone: This sample includes further DNA sequences coding for the same CDR3. The V call is TRBV6-6, the J call TRBJ1-2, with TRBD1 matching over 7 bases. The germline V gene has CDR1 MNHNY and CDR2 SVGAGI (reference sequence). After removal of 6 bases from V and 5 bases from J, the junction contained 9 bases not matched to a gene. CDR3 length: 14 residues. The CDR3, as DNA: TGTGCCAGCAGCCGGGACAGAGCCTTTTATGGCTACACCTTC. Translation: CASSRDRAFYGYTF.

The chain is built from TRBV7-3 and TRBJ1-1, with D perhaps matching TRBD1 (6 bases). The V and J ends lost 6 bases and 4 bases respectively, with 12 bases between them. This CDR3 has 13 residues. The germline V gene has CDR1 SGHTA and CDR2 FQGTGA. The CDR3 DNA reads TGTGCCAGCAGTCCTGACAGGACCACTGAAGCTTTCTTT. Encoded protein: CASSPDRTTEAFF.

The chain employs TRBV3-1 (or the pseudogene TRBV3-2) and TRBJ1-5, with D perhaps matching TRBD1 (6 bases). With 7 bases removed from V and 1 base from J, the gap between germline ends came to 11 bases. Looked up from germline, CDR1 is LGHDT and CDR2 is YNNKEL (reference sequence). This CDR3 region has 14 residues. As DNA, the CDR3 is TGTGCCAGCACCGTGGGACACAGCAATCAGCCCCAGCATTTT. It yields the protein CASTVGHSNQPQHF.

By its share, this clone is large. The chain combines TRBV4-1 with TRBJ2-7; tentatively, D is TRBD1 or TRBD2 (5 bases each). Germline lookup yields CDR1 MGHRA and CDR2 YSYEKL. The CDR3 loop spans 11 amino acids. V was shortened by 5 bases and J by 9 bases, with 11 bases between the two germline ends. The CDR3 region has the DNA TGCGCCAGCAGCGAAGGGGAGTGGCAGTACTTC. Its translation: CASSEGEWQYF.

This clone is a singleton in its sample. The chain carries TRBV29-1 and TRBJ1-2; the D gene is possibly TRBD1 (5 bases). Per germline, CDR1 SQVTM and CDR2 ANQGSEA. The CDR3 is 12 residues long. V was shortened by 5 bases and J by 8 bases, with 15 bases between the two germline ends. CDR3 sequence reads: CSVRDPGKGYTF. CDR3 DNA: TGCAGCGTTCGAGATCCAGGGAAAGGCTACACCTTC.

The gene calls are TRBV4-1 and TRBJ1-2; a possible D gene is TRBD1 (6 bases). The ends were cut back, 2 bases at V and 5 bases at J, with 9 bases in the middle. Germline CDR1 reads MGHRA; CDR2 reads YSYEKL. This CDR3 spans 13 amino acids. The CDR3 DNA follows: TGCGCCAGCAGCCAATTGGGGGCGTATGGCTACACCTTC. It codes for CASSQLGAYGYTF.

The chain combines TRBV7-9 with TRBJ2-2; 9 bases line up with TRBD2. The germline V gene has CDR1 SEHNR and CDR2 FQNEAQ (reference sequence). This CDR3 spans 17 amino acids. V dropped 1 base and J dropped 2; count of bases not matched to a gene: 5. The CDR3 loop is CASSLGPSGVNTGELFF. CDR3 nucleotides: TGTGCCAGCAGCTTAGGCCCTAGCGGGGTTAACACCGGGGAGCTGTTTTTT.

This chain joins TRBV9 and TRBJ2-7; D may be TRBD2 (7 bases). V was trimmed by 6 bases and J by 1 base, leaving 14 bases between them. Germline CDR1 SGDLS, CDR2 YYNGEE. This CDR3 has 14 amino acids. The CDR3 spells CASNPGGRSYEQYF. DNA of the CDR3: TGTGCCAGCAATCCGGGGGGCCGTTCCTACGAGCAGTACTTC.

This clone appeared once. This chain joins TRBV5-8 and TRBJ1-6; 9 bases are shared with TRBD1. CDR3 size: 14 residues. Germline assignment: CDR1 SGHTS and CDR2 YDEGEE. V lost 2 bases to trimming and J lost 9 bases; unmatched junction nucleotides: 3. The CDR3 sequence is CASSFRTGVSPLHF. CDR3 nucleotide sequence: TGTGCCAGCAGCTTTCGGACAGGGGTTTCACCCCTCCACTTT.

This clone showed up just a few times. This chain links TRBV19 with TRBJ1-2, with 9 bases matching TRBD1. CDR1 is LNHDA and CDR2 is SQIVND in the germline V gene (reference sequence). The CDR3 sequence is 14 residues long. The trim removed 7 bases at V and 6 bases at J, leaving 9 bases unmatched. CDR3 amino acids: CASTSGTGWDGYTF. The CDR3 nucleotides read TGTGCCAGTACGTCCGGGACAGGGTGGGATGGCTACACCTTC.

This clone was counted only a few times. The genes are TRBV5-4 and TRBJ1-1, with a possible D match to TRBD1 (5 bases). With 4 bases removed from V and 10 bases from J, the gap between germline ends came to 20 bases. The CDR3 spans 14 residues. Germline CDR1 and CDR2: SGHNT and YYREEE (reference sequence). CDR3 sequence: CASSLGRDYRGAFF. The CDR3, as DNA: TGTGCCAGCAGCCTGGGCAGGGACTATCGGGGAGCTTTCTTT.